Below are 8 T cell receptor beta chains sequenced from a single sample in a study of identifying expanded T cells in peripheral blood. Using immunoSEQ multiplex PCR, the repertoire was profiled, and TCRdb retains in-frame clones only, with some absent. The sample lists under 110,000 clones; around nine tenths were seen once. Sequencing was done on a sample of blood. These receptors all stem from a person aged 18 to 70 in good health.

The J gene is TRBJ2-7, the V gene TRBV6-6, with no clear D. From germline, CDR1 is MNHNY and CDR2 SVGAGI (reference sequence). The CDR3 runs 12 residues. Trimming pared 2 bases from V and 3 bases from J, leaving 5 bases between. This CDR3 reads CASSYGVYEQYF. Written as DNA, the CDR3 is TGTGCCAGCAGTTACGGGGTCTACGAGCAGTACTTC.

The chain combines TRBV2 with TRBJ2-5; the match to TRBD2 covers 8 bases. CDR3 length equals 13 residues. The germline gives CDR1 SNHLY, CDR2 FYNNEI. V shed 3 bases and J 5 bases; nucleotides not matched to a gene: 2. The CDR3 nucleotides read TGTGCCAGCAGTGACCCGGGGGGGGAGACCCAGTACTTC. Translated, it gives CASSDPGGETQYF.

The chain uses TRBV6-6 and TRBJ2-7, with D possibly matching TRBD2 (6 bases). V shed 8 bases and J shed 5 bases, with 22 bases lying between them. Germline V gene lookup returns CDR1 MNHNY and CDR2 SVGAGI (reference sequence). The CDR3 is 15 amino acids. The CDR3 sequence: CASSPGGRTINEQYF. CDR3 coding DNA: TGTGCCAGCTCCCCCGGAGGGAGGACAATCAACGAGCAGTACTTC.

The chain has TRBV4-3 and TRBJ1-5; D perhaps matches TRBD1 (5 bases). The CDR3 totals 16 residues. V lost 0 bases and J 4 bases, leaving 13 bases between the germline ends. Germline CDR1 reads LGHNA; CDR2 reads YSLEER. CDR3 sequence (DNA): TGCGCCAGCAGCCAAGATTTTGTGGGGGGAAATCAGCCCCAGCATTTT. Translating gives CASSQDFVGGNQPQHF.

CDR3 coding DNA: TGTGCCAGCATCCAATCAGCCGGGGGCACCGGGGAGCTGTTTTTT. Translating gives CASIQSAGGTGELFF. The chain couples TRBV6-6 to TRBJ2-2, with D perhaps matching TRBD2 (6 bases). Trimming shortened V by 7 bases and J by 4 bases, and 16 bases separated the two germline ends. CDR1 and CDR2 (germline): MNHNY, SVGAGI (reference sequence). The CDR3 covers 15 residues.

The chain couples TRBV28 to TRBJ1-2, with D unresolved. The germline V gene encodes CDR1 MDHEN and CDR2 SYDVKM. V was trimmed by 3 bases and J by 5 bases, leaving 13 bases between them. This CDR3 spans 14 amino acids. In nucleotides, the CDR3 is TGTGCCAGCAGTTTTGCCGCCGGGGTTTATGGCTACACCTTC. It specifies CASSFAAGVYGYTF.

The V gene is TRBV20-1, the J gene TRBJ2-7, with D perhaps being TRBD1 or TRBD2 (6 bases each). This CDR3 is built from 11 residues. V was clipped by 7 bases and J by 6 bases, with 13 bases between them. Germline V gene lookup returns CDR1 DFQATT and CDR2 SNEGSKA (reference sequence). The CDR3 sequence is CSVGGRFEQYF. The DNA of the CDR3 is TGCAGTGTAGGGGGGCGCTTCGAGCAGTACTTC.

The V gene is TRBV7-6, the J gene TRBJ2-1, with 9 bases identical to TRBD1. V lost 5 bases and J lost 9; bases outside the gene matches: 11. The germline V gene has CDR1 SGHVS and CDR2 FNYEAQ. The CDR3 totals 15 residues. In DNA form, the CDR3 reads TGTGCCAGCAGCCAAGTAGGGACAGGGCACACTGAGCAGTTCTTC. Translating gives CASSQVGTGHTEQFF.